This T cell receptor (beta chain) comes out of a study of diagnostic markers for celiac disease (dated by TCRdb to the early 2020s). From the cysteine up to the phenylalanine, the CDR3 has a length of 13 residues. Only the protein is on record. CDR1 and CDR2, looked up from the germline V gene, are KGHSY and FQNENV. The reads were generated on an Illumina MiSeq. TCRdb reprocessed the reads, and each CDR3 protein sequence is entered once, without DNA. This sample's table has entries for 7,000 to 8,000 distinct CDR3 sequences. The top ten clonotypes cover 6.3% of the sample. Notes on this clonotype: The specificity of this receptor is unknown.

Sample: either unsorted cells or a sorted T cell fraction (not recorded which). This clonotype was sampled from a human donor. This table probably holds off-target reads from a library built for another chain. The rearranged chain carries TRBV16 and TRBJ1-2. CDR3 loop: CASATQANYGYTF.